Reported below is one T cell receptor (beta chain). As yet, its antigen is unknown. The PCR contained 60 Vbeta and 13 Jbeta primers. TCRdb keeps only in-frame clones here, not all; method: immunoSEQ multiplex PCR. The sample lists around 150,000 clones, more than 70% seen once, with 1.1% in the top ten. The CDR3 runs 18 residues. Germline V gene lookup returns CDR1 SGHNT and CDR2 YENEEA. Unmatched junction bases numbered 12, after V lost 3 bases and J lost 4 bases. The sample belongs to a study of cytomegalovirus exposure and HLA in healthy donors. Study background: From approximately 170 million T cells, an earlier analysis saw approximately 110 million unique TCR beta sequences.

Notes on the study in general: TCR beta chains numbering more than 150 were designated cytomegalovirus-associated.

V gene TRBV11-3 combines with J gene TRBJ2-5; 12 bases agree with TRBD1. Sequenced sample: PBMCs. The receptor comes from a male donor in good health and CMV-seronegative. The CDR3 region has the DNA TGTGCCAGCAGCTTTTGTCACCGGGACAGGGGGCTGGGAGAGACCCAGTACTTC. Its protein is CASSFCHRDRGLGETQYF.